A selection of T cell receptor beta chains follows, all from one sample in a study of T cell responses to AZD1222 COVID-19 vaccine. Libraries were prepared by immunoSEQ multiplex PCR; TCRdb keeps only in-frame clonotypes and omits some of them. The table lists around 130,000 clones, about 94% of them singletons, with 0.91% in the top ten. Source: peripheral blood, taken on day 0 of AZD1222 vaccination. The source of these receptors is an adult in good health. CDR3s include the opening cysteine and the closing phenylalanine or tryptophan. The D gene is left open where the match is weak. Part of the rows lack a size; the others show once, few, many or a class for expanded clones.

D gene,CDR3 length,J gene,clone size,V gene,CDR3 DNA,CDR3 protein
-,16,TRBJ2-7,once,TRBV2,TGTGCCAGCAGTGAAGCTGGGGGAATATCGGGCTACGAGCAGTACTTC,CASSEAGGISGYEQYF
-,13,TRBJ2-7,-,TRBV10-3,TGTGCCATCAGTGAGTCAGGGCTCCACGAGCAGTACTTC,CAISESGLHEQYF
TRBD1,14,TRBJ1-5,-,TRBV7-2,TGTGCCAGCAGCTTCACCGGGACAGGGGGCGTCCAGCATTTT,CASSFTGTGGVQHF
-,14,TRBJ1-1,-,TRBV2,TGTGCCAGCAGCCGGCCGGACACCAACACTGAAGCTTTCTTT,CASSRPDTNTEAFF
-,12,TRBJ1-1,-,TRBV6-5,TGTGCCAGCATTGGCGGGAACACTGAAGCTTTCTTT,CASIGGNTEAFF
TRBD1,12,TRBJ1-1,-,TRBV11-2,TGTGCCAGCAGCTCCCAGGGGGCTGAAGCTTTCTTT,CASSSQGAEAFF
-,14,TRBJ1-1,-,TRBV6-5,TGTGCCAGCGCCCTTCCGAAGGGTGGCACTGAAGCTTTCTTT,CASALPKGGTEAFF
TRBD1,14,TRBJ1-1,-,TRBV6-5,TGTGCCAGCAGTAGACAGGGGGCGTTGACTGAAGCTTTCTTT,CASSRQGALTEAFF
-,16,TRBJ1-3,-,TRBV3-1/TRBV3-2,TGTGCCAGCAGCAAGAACCATTTGGGAGCGGGAAACACCATATATTTT,CASSKNHLGAGNTIYF
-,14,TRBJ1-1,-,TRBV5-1,TGCGCCAGCAGCTTGGCGGCAGCGAACACTGAAGCTTTCTTT,CASSLAAANTEAFF
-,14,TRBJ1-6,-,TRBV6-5,TGTGCCAGCCTTTCCTGGGTAGGGCAATCACCCCTCCACTTT,CASLSWVGQSPLHF
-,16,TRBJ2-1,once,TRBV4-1,TGCGCCAGCAGCCAAGATTTCGGGAGTTCCTACAATGAGCAGTTCTTC,CASSQDFGSSYNEQFF
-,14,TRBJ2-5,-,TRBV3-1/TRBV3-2,TGTGCCAGCAGTCGGATCGGGTCCCTGGAGACCCAGTACTTC,CASSRIGSLETQYF
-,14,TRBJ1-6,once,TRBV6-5,TGTGCCAGCAGCTCGGGACGGTTTCGTTCACCCCTCCACTTT,CASSSGRFRSPLHF
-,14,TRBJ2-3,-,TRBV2,TGTGCCAGCGGCCGGGACTCCTTCCCAGGTACGCAGTATTTT,CASGRDSFPGTQYF
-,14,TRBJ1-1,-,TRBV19,TGTGCCAGTAGTATTAATCAGGTTAACACTGAAGCTTTCTTT,CASSINQVNTEAFF
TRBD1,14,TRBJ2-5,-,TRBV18,TGTGCCAGCTCATTCGACAGGGTCCAAGAGACCCAGTACTTC,CASSFDRVQETQYF
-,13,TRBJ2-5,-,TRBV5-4,TGTGCCAGCAGCTTGGGTCATAGCGGGACCCAGTACTTC,CASSLGHSGTQYF
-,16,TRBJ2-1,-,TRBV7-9,TGTGCCAGCAGCCCAAGCGTGTTAAGCTCCTACAATGAGCAGTTCTTC,CASSPSVLSSYNEQFF
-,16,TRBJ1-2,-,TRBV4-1,TGCGCCAGCAGCCAGGATGAACTTCCGGGGAGGATGGGCTACACCTTC,CASSQDELPGRMGYTF
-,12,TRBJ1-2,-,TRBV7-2,TGTGCCAGCACCAGGGATCTCCAGGTCCACACCTTC,CASTRDLQVHTF
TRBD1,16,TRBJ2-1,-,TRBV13,TGTGCCAGCAGCTATGATCCGGGACAGGGAACGAATGAGCAGTTCTTC,CASSYDPGQGTNEQFF
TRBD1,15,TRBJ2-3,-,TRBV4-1,TGCGCCAGCAGCCCGGGACAGCGGAGCACAGATACGCAGTATTTT,CASSPGQRSTDTQYF
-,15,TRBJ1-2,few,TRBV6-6,TGTGCCAGCAGTTACGCGGGAGGGGGAACTCATGGCTACACCTTC,CASSYAGGGTHGYTF
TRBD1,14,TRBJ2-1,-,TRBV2,TGTGCCAGCAGTGGACAGGGACAGGGTGTGGAGCAGTTCTTC,CASSGQGQGVEQFF
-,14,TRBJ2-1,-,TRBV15,TGTGCCACCAGCAGAGATCGGAGCAGGGAGTGGCAGTTCTTC,CATSRDRSREWQFF
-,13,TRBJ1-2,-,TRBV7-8,TGTGCCAGCAGCCCGGGGGTGAGGTATGGCTACACCTTC,CASSPGVRYGYTF
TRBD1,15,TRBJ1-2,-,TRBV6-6,TGTGCCAGCAGCGAACTAGGGGGCGGACCCTATGGCTACACCTTC,CASSELGGGPYGYTF
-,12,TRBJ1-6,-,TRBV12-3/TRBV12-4,TGTGCCAGCAGTAGGGATAATTCACCCCTCCACTTT,CASSRDNSPLHF
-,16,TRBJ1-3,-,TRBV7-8,TGTGCCAGCAGCTTTTCGCGAGGGGCTAATGGAAACACCATATATTTT,CASSFSRGANGNTIYF
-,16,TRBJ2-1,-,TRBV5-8,TGTGCCAGCAGCTCAGGGTTACGGGGCTCCTACAATGAGCAGTTCTTC,CASSSGLRGSYNEQFF
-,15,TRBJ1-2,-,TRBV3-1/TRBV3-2,TGTGCCAGCAATAATAGGGGAGGGTGGAACTATGGCTACACCTTC,CASNNRGGWNYGYTF
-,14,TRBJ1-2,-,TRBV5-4,TGTGCCAGCAGCTTGCCGGGCCCTCCCTATGGCTACACCTTC,CASSLPGPPYGYTF
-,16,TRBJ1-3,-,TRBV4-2,TGTGCCAGCAGCCCTGACTGGCAGGGGCTACGAAACACCATATATTTT,CASSPDWQGLRNTIYF
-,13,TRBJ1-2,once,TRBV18,TGTGCCAGCTCACAAGACAGCCCCTATGGCTACACCTTC,CASSQDSPYGYTF
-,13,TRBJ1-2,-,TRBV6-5,TGTGCCAGCAGTTACTCCCAGGGTTATGGCTACACCTTC,CASSYSQGYGYTF
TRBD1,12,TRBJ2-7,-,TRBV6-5,TGTGCCAGTCAGGACAGGGGTTACGAGCAGTACTTC,CASQDRGYEQYF
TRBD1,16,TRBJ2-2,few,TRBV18,TGTGCCAGCTCACCCACGACAGGGGGGAACACCGGGGAGCTGTTTTTT,CASSPTTGGNTGELFF
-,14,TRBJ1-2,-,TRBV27,TGTGCCAGCAGTTTATCCCCAGCTTACTATGGCTACACCTTC,CASSLSPAYYGYTF
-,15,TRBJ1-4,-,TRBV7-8,TGTGCCAGCAGCTCGATACAGGGACCTAATGAAAAACTGTTTTTT,CASSSIQGPNEKLFF
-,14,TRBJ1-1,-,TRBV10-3,TGTGCCATCTGGGTAGGGGGAGTAAGCACTGAAGCTTTCTTT,CAIWVGGVSTEAFF